This entry features one T cell receptor beta chain sequence. Clones were read by immunoSEQ multiplex PCR, and TCRdb kept only the in-frame ones, dropping some. Of about 130,000 clones in the sample, around 79% were seen once. These data originate in a study of blood T cell repertoires in COVID-19. Overall study context: Collection of acute and convalescent COVID-19 samples took place in the United States, Italy and Spain. T cells, B-cell-depleted T cells, or PBMCs supplied cDNA or gDNA.

The CDR3 consists of 15 residues. Germline V gene lookup returns CDR1 SGHAT and CDR2 FQNNGV. V lost 3 bases to trimming and J lost 3 bases, with 14 bases between them. Material: peripheral blood. This sequence was found in an older man with acute or convalescent COVID-19. The chain uses TRBV11-2 and TRBJ2-5, with D possibly TRBD1 on 5 matching bases. The CDR3 is CASSLAGSQKETQYF. The CDR3 nucleotides read TGTGCCAGCAGCTTGGCAGGGTCCCAAAAAGAGACCCAGTACTTC.